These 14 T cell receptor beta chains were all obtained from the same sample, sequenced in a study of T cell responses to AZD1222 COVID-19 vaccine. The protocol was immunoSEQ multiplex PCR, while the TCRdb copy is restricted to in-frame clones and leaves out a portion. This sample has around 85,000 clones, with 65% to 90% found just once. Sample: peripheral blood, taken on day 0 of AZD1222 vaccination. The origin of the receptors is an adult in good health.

The CDR3 DNA reads TGCAGCGCCACCTACTTAGCGGGAGTGTCGAGGGGCTCCTACAATGAGCAGTTCTTC. This translates into CSATYLAGVSRGSYNEQFF. The rearrangement uses TRBV29-1 and TRBJ2-1, with 9 nucleotides matching TRBD2. Germline CDR1 and CDR2: SQVTM and ANQGSEA. This CDR3 region has 19 residues. V lost 7 bases to trimming and J lost 0 bases; unmatched junction nucleotides: 19.

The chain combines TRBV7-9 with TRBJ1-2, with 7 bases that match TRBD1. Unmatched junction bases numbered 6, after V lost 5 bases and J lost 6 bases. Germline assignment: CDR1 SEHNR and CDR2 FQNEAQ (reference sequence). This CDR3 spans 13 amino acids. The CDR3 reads CASSRQGLDGYTF. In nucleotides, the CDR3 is TGTGCCAGCAGCCGACAGGGTCTCGATGGCTACACCTTC.

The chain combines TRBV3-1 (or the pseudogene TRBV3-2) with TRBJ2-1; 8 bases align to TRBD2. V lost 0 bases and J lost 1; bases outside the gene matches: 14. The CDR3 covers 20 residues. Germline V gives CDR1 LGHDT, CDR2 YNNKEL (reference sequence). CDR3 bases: TGTGCCAGCAGCCAAGACCCTTCTAGCGGGCGGCGGAGGTCCTACAATGAGCAGTTCTTC. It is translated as CASSQDPSSGRRRSYNEQFF.

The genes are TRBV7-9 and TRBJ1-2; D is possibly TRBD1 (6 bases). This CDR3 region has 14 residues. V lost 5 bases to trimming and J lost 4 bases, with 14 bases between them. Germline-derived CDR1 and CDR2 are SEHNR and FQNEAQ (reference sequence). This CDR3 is CASSRLGAGYGYTF. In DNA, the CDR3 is TGTGCCAGCAGCCGTTTGGGGGCCGGCTATGGCTACACCTTC.

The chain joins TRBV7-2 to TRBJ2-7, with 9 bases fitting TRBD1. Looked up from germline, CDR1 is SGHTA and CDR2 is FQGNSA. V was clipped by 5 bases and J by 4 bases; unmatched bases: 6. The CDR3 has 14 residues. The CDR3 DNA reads TGTGCCAGCAGCACGGGGACAGGGTATTACGAGCAGTACTTC. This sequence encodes CASSTGTGYYEQYF.

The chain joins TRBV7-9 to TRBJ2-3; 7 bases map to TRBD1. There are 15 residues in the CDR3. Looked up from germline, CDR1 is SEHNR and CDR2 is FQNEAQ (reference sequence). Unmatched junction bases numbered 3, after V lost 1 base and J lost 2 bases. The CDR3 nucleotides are TGTGCCAGCAGCTTAGTAACAGGGGCCACAGATACGCAGTATTTT. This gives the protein CASSLVTGATDTQYF.

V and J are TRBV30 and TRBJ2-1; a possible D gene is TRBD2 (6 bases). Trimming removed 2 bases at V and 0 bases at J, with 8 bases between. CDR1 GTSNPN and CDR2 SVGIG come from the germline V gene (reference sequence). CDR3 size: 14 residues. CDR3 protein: CAWSRGSSYNEQFF. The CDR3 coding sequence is TGTGCCTGGAGTCGGGGGAGCTCCTACAATGAGCAGTTCTTC.

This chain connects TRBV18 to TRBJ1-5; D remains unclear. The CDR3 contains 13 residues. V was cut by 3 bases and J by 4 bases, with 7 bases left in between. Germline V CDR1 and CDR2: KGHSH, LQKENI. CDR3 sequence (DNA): TGTGCCAGCTCACCGGACCAAAATCAGCCCCAGCATTTT. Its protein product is CASSPDQNQPQHF.

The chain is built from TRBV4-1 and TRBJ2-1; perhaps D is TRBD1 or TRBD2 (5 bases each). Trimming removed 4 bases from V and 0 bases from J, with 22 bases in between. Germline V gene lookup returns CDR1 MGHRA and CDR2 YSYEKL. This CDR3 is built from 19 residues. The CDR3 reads CASSLRDALASSSYNEQFF. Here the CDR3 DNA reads TGCGCCAGCAGCCTAAGGGACGCGCTCGCCTCGAGCTCCTACAATGAGCAGTTCTTC.

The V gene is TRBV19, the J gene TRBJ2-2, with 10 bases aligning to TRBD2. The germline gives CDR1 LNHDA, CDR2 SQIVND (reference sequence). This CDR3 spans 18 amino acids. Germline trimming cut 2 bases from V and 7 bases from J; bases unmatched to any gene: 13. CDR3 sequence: CASSIFGLAVPLGGELFF. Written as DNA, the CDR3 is TGTGCCAGTAGTATATTTGGACTAGCGGTACCATTGGGCGGGGAGCTGTTTTTT.

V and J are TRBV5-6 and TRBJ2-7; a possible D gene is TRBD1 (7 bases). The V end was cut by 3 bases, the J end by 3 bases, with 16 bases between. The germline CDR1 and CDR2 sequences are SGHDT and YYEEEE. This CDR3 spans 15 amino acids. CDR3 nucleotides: TGTGCCAGCAGCTCCGACAGCCAGGGGGGCTACGAGCAGTACTTC. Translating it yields CASSSDSQGGYEQYF.

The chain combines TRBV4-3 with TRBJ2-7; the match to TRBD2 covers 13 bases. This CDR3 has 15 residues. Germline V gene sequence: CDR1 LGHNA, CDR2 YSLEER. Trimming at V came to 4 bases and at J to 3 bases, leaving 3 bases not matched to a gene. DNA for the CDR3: TGCGCCAGCAGCCTGGGGACTAGCGGGATCTACGAGCAGTACTTC. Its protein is CASSLGTSGIYEQYF.

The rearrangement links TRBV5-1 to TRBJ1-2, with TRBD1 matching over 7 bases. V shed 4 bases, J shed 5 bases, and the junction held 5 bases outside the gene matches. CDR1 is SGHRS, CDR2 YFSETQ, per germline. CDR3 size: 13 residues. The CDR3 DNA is TGCGCCAGCAGCCCCGAGGGGGCGTATGGCTACACCTTC. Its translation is CASSPEGAYGYTF.

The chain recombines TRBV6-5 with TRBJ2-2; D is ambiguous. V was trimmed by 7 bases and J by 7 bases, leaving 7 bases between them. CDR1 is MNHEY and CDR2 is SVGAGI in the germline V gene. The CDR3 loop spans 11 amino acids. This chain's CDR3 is CASIEDGELFF. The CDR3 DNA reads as TGTGCCAGCATCGAGGACGGGGAGCTGTTTTTT.